This note documents a single TCR beta chain sequence. In the source study's methods: Amplifying reference gene primers gave estimates of nucleated cell counts. Measured with immunoSEQ multiplex PCR; TCRdb has only the in-frame clones, and not every one. The V and J calls and clone size are taken from that table; D and trimming were inferred from the DNA. Here the sample spans 100,000 to 150,000 clones, approximately 81% being singletons. This entry belongs to a study of blood T cell repertoires in COVID-19. Background on the study: The cDNA or gDNA used as material had been derived from T cells, B-cell-depleted T cells, or PBMCs.

This clonotype was sampled from a woman aged 60-75 years with active or convalescent COVID-19. What was sequenced was peripheral blood.

The CDR3 nucleotides read TGCGCCAGCAGCCCCATAGCGGGACCGAACACCGGGGAGCTGTTTTTT. Residues: CASSPIAGPNTGELFF. This chain connects TRBV5-1 to TRBJ2-2; 8 bases map to TRBD2. The ends lost 4 bases at V and 0 bases at J; junction bases unmatched: 5. Germline lookup yields CDR1 SGHRS and CDR2 YFSETQ. The CDR3 is 16 residues long.